Listed below are T cell receptor beta chains from one sample, sequenced in a study of neurological immune-mediated disorders. Using its own MiXCR run on the 5' RACE reads, TCRdb lists one record per CDR3 protein. In the table there are around 27,000 distinct CDR3 sequences, roughly 15% of which are singletons. Material: PBMCs. These receptors originate from a man aged 65 to 85 in good health. The CDR3 runs from the conserved cysteine through the conserved F or W. D genes are given only for firm matches. Part of the rows lack a size; the others show once, few, many or a class for expanded clones.

>many|NA|TRBJ2-7|TRBV6-5
CASSHQDFPPYEQYF
TGTGCCAGCAGTCACCAGGACTTCCCCCCCTACGAGCAGTACTTC
>many|TRBD1|TRBJ2-1|TRBV29-1
CSVQQGTKPYNEQFF
TGCAGCGTCCAACAGGGGACAAAGCCTTACAATGAGCAGTTCTTC
>many|NA|TRBJ1-1|TRBV27
CASRRQGASGGTEAFF
TGTGCCAGCAGACGGCAGGGCGCTAGCGGTGGCACTGAAGCTTTCTTT
>hyperexpanded|TRBD1|TRBJ2-3|TRBV15
CATSLRDRGPTDTQYF
TGTGCCACCAGCCTCAGGGACAGGGGGCCTACAGATACGCAGTATTTT
>NA|NA|TRBJ1-2|TRBV12-3/TRBV12-4
CVSSPGRDGYTF
TGTGTCAGCAGTCCCGGACGTGATGGCTACACCTTC
>NA|NA|TRBJ2-5|TRBV7-8
CASSLSRGMIETQYF
TGTGCCAGCAGCTTATCGCGAGGGATGATAGAGACCCAGTACTTC
>many|NA|TRBJ2-2|TRBV20-1
CSALWGNTGELFF
TGCAGTGCCTTGTGGGGGAACACCGGGGAGCTGTTTTTT
>many|NA|TRBJ1-4|TRBV27
CASSLGGALANEKLFF
TGTGCCAGCAGTTTAGGGGGGGCTCTGGCTAATGAAAAACTGTTTTTT
>few|NA|TRBJ2-7|TRBV6-5
CASESPTRKQYF
TGTGCCAGCGAGAGCCCGACTAGAAAGCAGTACTTC
>many|TRBD1|TRBJ1-6|TRBV12-3/TRBV12-4
CASSSRWGQAQSSYNSPLHF
TGTGCCAGCAGTTCTCGGTGGGGACAGGCACAGAGCTCCTATAATTCACCCCTCCACTTT
>NA|TRBD2|TRBJ2-3|TRBV5-1
CASSPGTSGMDTQYF
TGCGCCAGCAGCCCCGGGACTAGCGGGATGGATACGCAGTATTTT
>many|NA|TRBJ2-7|TRBV7-7
CASSPIAGAGATYEQYF
TGTGCCAGCAGCCCGATTGCTGGGGCGGGGGCGACCTACGAGCAGTACTTC
>many|NA|TRBJ1-4|TRBV29-1
CSVGGKGGEKLFF
TGCAGCGTTGGAGGGAAAGGGGGAGAAAAACTGTTTTTT
>many|TRBD1|TRBJ2-6|TRBV10-3
CAILGQVDSGANVLTF
TGTGCCATCTTAGGACAGGTGGACTCTGGGGCCAACGTCCTGACTTTC
>many|TRBD1|TRBJ2-4|TRBV20-1
CSARDSWGQGIQNIQYF
TGCAGTGCTAGAGATAGTTGGGGACAGGGGATCCAAAACATTCAGTACTTC
>many|TRBD2|TRBJ2-2|TRBV7-2
CASSPGTSGSVGELFF
TGTGCCAGCAGTCCAGGGACTAGCGGGAGTGTCGGGGAGCTGTTTTTT
>many|NA|TRBJ1-3|TRBV12-3/TRBV12-4
CASRTGMSSGNTIYF
TGTGCCAGCAGAACAGGGATGAGCTCTGGAAACACCATATATTTT
>many|TRBD1|TRBJ1-2|TRBV27
CASSLSSDRGIYGYTF
TGTGCCAGCAGTTTATCCTCGGACAGGGGAATTTATGGCTACACCTTC
>NA|TRBD1|TRBJ1-2|TRBV5-1
CASSYNWDSFYGYTF
TGCGCCAGCAGCTATAATTGGGACAGCTTCTATGGCTACACCTTC
>many|NA|TRBJ1-1|TRBV20-1
CSARRAGGGAWTEAFF
TGCAGTGCTAGACGGGCAGGAGGAGGGGCATGGACTGAAGCTTTCTTT
>many|TRBD2|TRBJ2-3|TRBV20-1
CSARAASGPSTDTQYF
TGCAGTGCTAGAGCCGCTAGCGGCCCTAGCACAGATACGCAGTATTTT
>many|NA|TRBJ2-2|TRBV2
CASSSNTGELFF
TGTGCCAGCTCTTCGAACACCGGGGAGCTGTTTTTT
>many|TRBD1|TRBJ1-2|TRBV20-1
CSTISDRGGYTF
TGCAGTACCATATCGGACAGGGGTGGCTACACCTTC
>many|NA|TRBJ1-6|TRBV20-1
CSARGTASSYNSPLHF
TGCAGTGCTAGAGGGACAGCTAGCTCCTATAATTCACCCCTCCACTTT
>many|TRBD1|TRBJ2-2|TRBV20-1
CSARVMGQGPTGELFF
TGCAGTGCTAGAGTTATGGGACAGGGCCCCACCGGGGAGCTGTTTTTT
>many|NA|TRBJ2-7|TRBV5-1
CASSFPGAYEQYF
TGCGCCAGCAGTTTTCCGGGAGCTTACGAGCAGTACTTC
>many|TRBD1|TRBJ2-5|TRBV12-3/TRBV12-4
CASSKRQGYQETQYF
TGTGCCAGCAGTAAAAGACAGGGCTACCAAGAGACCCAGTACTTC
>many|TRBD1|TRBJ2-7|TRBV3-1
CASSRMTGGYEQYF
TGTGCCAGCAGCCGGATGACAGGGGGGTACGAGCAGTACTTC
>many|TRBD2|TRBJ2-7|TRBV5-1
CASSHGGVDEQYF
TGCGCCAGCAGCCACGGGGGGGTAGACGAGCAGTACTTC
>many|NA|TRBJ2-5|TRBV2
CASSEETQYF
TGTGCCAGCAGTGAAGAGACCCAGTACTTC
>many|TRBD2|TRBJ2-5|TRBV14
CASSQHHSGGTQETQYF
TGTGCCAGCAGCCAGCATCATAGCGGGGGGACTCAAGAGACCCAGTACTTC
>many|TRBD1|TRBJ2-7|TRBV10-3
CAISEGQGAEEQYF
TGTGCCATCAGCGAGGGACAGGGGGCTGAAGAGCAGTACTTC